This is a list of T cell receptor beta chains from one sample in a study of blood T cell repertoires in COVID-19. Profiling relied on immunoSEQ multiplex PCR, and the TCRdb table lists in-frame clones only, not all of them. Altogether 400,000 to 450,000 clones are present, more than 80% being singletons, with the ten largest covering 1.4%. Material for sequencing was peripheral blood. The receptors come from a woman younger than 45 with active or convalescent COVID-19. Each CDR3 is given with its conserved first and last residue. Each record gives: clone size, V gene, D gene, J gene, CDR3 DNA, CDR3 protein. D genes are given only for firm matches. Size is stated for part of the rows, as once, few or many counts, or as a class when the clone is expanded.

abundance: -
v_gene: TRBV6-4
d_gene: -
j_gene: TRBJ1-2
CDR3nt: TGTGCCAGCAGTGACGGGAAGCGGACCGAAGGCTACACCTTC
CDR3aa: CASSDGKRTEGYTF

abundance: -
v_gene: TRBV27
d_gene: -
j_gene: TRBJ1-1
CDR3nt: TGTGCCAGCAACCGGGGGGGTACGAACACTGAAGCTTTCTTT
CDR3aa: CASNRGGTNTEAFF

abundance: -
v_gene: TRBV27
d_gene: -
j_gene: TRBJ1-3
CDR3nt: TGTGCCAGCAGTCCACGTCTCGGTGGCTCTGGAAACACCATATATTTT
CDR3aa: CASSPRLGGSGNTIYF

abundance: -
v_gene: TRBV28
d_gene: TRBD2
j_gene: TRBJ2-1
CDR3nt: TGTGCCTCGACTAGCGGATACAATGAGCAGTTCTTC
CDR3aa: CASTSGYNEQFF

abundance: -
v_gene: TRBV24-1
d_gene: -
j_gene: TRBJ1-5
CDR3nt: TGTGCCACCACTCTCGATTCTCGCTCCTATAGCAATCAGCCCCAGCATTTT
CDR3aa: CATTLDSRSYSNQPQHF

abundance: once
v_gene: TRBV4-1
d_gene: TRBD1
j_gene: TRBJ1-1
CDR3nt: TGCGCCAGCAGTACATCCGGGACAGGGGACACTGAAGCTTTCTTT
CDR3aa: CASSTSGTGDTEAFF

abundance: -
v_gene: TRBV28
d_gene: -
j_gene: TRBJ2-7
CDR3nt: TGTGCCAGCAGGGCCCCCAGTCAAAGCTCCTACGAGCAGTACTTC
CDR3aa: CASRAPSQSSYEQYF

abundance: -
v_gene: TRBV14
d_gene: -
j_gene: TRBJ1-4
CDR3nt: TGTGCCAGCAGCCAAGAGTGGGGCAGGAACGAAAAACTGTTTTTT
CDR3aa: CASSQEWGRNEKLFF

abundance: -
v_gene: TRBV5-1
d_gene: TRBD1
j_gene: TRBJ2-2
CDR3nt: TGCGCCAGCAGCTTACAGGACAGGGGCACCGGGGAGCTGTTTTTT
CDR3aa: CASSLQDRGTGELFF

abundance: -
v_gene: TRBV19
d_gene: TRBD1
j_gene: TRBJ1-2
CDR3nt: TGTGCCAGTACCAGTCCCGGGACAGGGAAAAGCTATGGCTACACCTTC
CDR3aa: CASTSPGTGKSYGYTF

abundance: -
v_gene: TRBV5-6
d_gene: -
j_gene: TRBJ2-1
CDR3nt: TGTGCCAGCAGCTTGGGGTTCAGTACCAACTACAATGAGCAGTTCTTC
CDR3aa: CASSLGFSTNYNEQFF

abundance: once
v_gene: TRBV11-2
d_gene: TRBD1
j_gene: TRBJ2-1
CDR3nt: TGTGCCAGCAGCTTAGTTCCTTTAACCGGGACAGTTGGGCTCAATGAGCAGTTCTTC
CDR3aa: CASSLVPLTGTVGLNEQFF